This TCR beta chain appears in the sequencing data of a study of T cell responses to AZD1222 COVID-19 vaccine. Repertoires were generated with immunoSEQ multiplex PCR, while TCRdb's copy carries only in-frame clones and drops some. Here the sample spans some 69,000 clones, about 85% being singletons. The CDR3 has 11 residues. Per the germline V gene, CDR1 is SGHRS and CDR2 is YFSETQ. With 8 bases removed from V and 5 bases from J, the gap between germline ends came to 10 bases. The sequences come from peripheral blood, collected on day 0 of AZD1222 vaccination. The chain links TRBV5-1 to TRBJ2-5; D gene unclear. This sequence was found in an adult in good health. In DNA form, the CDR3 reads TGCGCCAGTTCAATCGGGGAGACCCAGTACTTC. Its protein product is CASSIGETQYF.